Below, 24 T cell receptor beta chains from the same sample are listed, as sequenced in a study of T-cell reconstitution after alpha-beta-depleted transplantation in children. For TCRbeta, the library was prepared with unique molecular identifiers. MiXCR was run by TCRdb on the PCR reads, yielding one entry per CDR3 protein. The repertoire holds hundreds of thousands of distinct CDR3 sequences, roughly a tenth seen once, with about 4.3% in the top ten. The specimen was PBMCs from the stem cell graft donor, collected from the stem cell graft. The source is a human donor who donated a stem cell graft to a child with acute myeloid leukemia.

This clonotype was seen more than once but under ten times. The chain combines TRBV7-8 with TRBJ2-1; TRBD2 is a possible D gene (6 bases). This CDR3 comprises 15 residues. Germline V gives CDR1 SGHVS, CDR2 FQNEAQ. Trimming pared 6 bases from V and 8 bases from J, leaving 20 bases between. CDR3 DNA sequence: TGTGCCAGCAGTCCCGCCGAGCGGGCGAACGATGAGCAGTTCTTC. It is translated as CASSPAERANDEQFF.

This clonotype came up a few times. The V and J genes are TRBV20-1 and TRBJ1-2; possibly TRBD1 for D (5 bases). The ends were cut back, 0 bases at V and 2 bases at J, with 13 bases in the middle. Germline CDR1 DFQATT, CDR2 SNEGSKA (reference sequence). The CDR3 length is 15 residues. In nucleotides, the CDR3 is TGCAGTGCTAGAGATAATAGGGGTAGGAACTATGGCTACACCTTC. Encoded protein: CSARDNRGRNYGYTF.

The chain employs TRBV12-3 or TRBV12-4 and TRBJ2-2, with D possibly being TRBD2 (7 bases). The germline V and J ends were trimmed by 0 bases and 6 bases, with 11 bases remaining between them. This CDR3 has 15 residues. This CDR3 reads CASSLAQGGAGELFF. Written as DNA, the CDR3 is TGTGCCAGCAGTTTAGCGCAAGGGGGGGCCGGGGAGCTGTTTTTT.

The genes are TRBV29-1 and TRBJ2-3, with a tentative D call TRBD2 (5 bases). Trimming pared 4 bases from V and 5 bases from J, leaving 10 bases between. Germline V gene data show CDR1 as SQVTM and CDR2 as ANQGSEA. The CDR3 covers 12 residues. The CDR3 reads CSVGPRGDTQYF. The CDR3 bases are TGCAGCGTTGGTCCCCGGGGAGATACGCAGTATTTT.

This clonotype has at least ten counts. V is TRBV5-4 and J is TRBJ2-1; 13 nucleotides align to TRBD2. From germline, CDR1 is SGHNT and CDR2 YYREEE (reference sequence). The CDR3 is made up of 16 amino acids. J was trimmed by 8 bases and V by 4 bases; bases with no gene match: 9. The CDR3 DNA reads TGTGCCAGCAGCGGTACTAGCGGGAGGGCCGTTTATGAGCAGTTCTTC. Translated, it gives CASSGTSGRAVYEQFF.

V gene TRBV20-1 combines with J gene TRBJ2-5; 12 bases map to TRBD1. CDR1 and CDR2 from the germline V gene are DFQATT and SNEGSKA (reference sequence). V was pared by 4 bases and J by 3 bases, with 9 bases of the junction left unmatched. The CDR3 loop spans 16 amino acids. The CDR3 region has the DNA TGCAGTGCTAAGCCCGGGGGACAGGGGGCTAAAGAGACCCAGTACTTC. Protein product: CSAKPGGQGAKETQYF.

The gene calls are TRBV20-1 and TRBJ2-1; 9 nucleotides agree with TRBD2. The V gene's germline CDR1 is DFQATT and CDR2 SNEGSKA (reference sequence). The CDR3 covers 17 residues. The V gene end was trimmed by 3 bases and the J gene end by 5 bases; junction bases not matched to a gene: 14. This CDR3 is CSARTPFSGSTHNEQFF. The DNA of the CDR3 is TGCAGTGCTAGGACACCTTTTAGCGGGAGTACCCACAATGAGCAGTTCTTC.

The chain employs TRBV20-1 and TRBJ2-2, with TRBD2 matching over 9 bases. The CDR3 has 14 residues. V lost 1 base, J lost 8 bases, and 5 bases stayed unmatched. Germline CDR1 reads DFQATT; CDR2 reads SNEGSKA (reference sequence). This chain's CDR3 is CSARAAGGRGELFF. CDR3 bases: TGCAGTGCTAGAGCAGCGGGGGGCCGAGGGGAGCTGTTTTTT.

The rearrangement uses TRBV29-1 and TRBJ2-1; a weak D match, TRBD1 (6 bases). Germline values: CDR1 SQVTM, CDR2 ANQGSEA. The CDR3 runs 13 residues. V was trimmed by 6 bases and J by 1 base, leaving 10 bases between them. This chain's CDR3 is CSVKTGSYNEQFF. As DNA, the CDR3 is TGCAGCGTCAAGACAGGATCCTACAATGAGCAGTTCTTC.

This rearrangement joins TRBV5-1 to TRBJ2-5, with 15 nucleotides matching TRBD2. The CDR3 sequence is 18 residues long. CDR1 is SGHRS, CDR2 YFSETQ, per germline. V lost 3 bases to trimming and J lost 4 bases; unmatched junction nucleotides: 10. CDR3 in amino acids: CASSYGTSGRSGGETQYF. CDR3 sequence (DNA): TGCGCCAGCAGCTACGGGACTAGCGGGAGGAGCGGTGGAGAGACCCAGTACTTC.

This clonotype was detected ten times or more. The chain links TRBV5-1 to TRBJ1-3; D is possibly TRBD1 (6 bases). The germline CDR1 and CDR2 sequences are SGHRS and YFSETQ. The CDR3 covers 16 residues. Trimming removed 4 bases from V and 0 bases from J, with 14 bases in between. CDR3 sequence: CASSAGTSSSGNTIYF. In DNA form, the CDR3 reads TGCGCCAGCAGCGCTGGGACATCGAGCTCTGGAAACACCATATATTTT.

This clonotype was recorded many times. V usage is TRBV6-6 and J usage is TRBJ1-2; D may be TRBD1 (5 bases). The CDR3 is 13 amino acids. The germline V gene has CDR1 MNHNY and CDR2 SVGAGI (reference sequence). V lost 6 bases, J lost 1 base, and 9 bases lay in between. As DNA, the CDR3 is TGTGCCAGCAGCCGACAGAGTAACTATGGCTACACCTTC. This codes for CASSRQSNYGYTF.

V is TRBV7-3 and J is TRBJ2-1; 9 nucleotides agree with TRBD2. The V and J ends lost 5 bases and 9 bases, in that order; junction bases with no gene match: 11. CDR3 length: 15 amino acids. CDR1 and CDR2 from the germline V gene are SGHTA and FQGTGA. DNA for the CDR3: TGTGCCAGCAGCCCGTTAGCGGGAGTCGTCCGTGAGCAGTTCTTC. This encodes CASSPLAGVVREQFF. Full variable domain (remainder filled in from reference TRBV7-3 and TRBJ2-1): GAGVSQTPSNKVTEKGKYVELRCDPISGHTALYWYRQSLGQGPEFLIYFQGTGAADDSGLPNDRFFAVRPEGSVSTLKIQRTERGDSAVYLCASSPLAGVVREQFFGPGTRLTVL.

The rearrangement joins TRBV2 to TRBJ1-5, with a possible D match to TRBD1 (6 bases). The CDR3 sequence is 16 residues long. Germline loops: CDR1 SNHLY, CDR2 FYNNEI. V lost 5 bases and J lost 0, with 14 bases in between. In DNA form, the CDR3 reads TGTGCCAGCAGTTCACAGGGCAGATATAGCAATCAGCCCCAGCATTTT. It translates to CASSSQGRYSNQPQHF.

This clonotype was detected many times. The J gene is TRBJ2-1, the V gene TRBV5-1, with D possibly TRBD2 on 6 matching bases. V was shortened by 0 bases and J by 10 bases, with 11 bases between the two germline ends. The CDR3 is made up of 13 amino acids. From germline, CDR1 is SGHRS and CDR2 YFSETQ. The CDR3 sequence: CASSLEGGREQFF. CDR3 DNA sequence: TGCGCCAGCAGCTTGGAGGGAGGTCGAGAGCAGTTCTTC.

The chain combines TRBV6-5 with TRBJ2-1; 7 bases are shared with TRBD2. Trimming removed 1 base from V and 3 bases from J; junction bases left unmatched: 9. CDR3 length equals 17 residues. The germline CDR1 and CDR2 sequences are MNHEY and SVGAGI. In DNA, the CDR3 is TGTGCCAGCAGTTACTGGGCTAGCGGAAATTACTACAATGAGCAGTTCTTC. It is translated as CASSYWASGNYYNEQFF.

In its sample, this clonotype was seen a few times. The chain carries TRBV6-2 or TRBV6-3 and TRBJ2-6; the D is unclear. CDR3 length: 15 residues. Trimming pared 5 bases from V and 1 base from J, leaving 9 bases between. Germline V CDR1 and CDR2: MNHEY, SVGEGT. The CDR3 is CASSNGLSGANVLTF. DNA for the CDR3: TGTGCCAGCAGTAACGGCCTTTCTGGGGCCAACGTCCTGACTTTC.

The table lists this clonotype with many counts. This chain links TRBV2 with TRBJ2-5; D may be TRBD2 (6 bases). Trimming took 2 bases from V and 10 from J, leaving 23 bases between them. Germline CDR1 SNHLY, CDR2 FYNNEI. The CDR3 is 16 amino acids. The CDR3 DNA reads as TGTGCCAGCAGTGAACAGACTCAACTAGCTGCGTGGGGCCAGTACTTC. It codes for CASSEQTQLAAWGQYF.

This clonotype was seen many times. CDR3 loop: CASSSTRSVYNEQFF. The CDR3 DNA follows: TGTGCCAGCAGCTCAACTAGATCGGTCTACAATGAGCAGTTCTTC. The chain uses TRBV11-2 and TRBJ2-1; D may be TRBD2 (5 bases). Germline V CDR1 and CDR2: SGHAT, FQNNGV. V was cut by 4 bases and J by 3 bases, with 13 bases left in between. This CDR3 is 15 amino acids long.

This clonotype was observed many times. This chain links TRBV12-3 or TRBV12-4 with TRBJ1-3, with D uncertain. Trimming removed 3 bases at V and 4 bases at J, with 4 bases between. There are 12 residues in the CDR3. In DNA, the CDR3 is TGTGCCAGCAGTTTTGGAGGAAACACCATATATTTT. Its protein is CASSFGGNTIYF.

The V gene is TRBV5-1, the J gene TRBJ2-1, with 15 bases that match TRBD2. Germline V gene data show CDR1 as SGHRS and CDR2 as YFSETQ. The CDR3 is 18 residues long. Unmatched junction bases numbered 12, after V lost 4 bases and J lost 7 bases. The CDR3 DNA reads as TGCGCCAGCAGCACCTCGGGACTAGCGGGAGGTAGGTCGAATGAGCAGTTCTTC. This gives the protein CASSTSGLAGGRSNEQFF. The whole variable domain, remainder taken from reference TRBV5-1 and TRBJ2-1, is KAGVTQTPRYLIKTRGQQVTLSCSPISGHRSVSWYQQTPGQGLQFLFEYFSETQRNKGNFPGRFSGRQFSNSRSEMNVSTLELGDSALYLCASSTSGLAGGRSNEQFFGPGTRLTVL.

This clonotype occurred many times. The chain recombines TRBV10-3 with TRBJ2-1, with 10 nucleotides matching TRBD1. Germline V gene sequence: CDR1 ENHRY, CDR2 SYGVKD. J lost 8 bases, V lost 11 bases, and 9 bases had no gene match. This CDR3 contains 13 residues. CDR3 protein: CASRDRGIDEQFF. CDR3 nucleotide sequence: TGTGCCTCAAGGGACAGGGGAATTGATGAGCAGTTCTTC.

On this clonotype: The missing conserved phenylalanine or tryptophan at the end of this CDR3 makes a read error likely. The DNA for the CDR3 is TGCAGCGTTGCTTGGAACTCCTACGAGCAGTACTCC. Its translation: CSVAWNSYEQYS. The chain uses TRBV29-1 and TRBJ2-7; D remains ambiguous. From germline, CDR1 is SQVTM and CDR2 ANQGSEA. Trimming left V 4 bases short and J 0 bases short, with 7 bases between. This CDR3 has 12 amino acids.

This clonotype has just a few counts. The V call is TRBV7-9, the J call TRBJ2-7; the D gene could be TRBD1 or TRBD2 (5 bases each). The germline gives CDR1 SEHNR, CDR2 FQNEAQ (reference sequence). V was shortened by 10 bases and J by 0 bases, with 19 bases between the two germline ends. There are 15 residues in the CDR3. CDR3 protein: CATSPGAGLSYEQYF. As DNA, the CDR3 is TGTGCCACATCTCCCGGGGCAGGACTCTCCTACGAGCAGTACTTC.